The entry below describes one T cell receptor (beta chain). CDR1 and CDR2 from the germline V gene are SGHTA and FQGNSA. The CDR3 spans 14 residues. V was cut by 5 bases and J by 3 bases, with 13 bases left in between. TCRdb passed the RT-PCR reads through MiXCR, listing each CDR3 protein once. In the table there are fewer than 800,000 distinct CDR3 sequences, approximately 14% of which are singletons. The chain is built from TRBV7-2 and TRBJ1-2, with a weak D call TRBD1 (5 bases). Sequenced input: memory CD4+ T cells from blood. This TCR derives from a female donor in good health, serving as a healthy control. The CDR3 region has the DNA TGTGCCAGCAGCCCCCTGCGGGGGTACTATGGCTACACCTTC. Protein sequence: CASSPLRGYYGYTF.